This T cell receptor (beta chain) appears in the sequencing data of a study of the immune and genomic landscape of osteosarcoma. As for the study in general: Most patients, roughly 80%, had localized disease at diagnosis.

Sample share makes this clone large. The CDR3 loop spans 16 amino acids. Between the trimmed V and J ends, which lost 2 bases and 1 base, there was a span of 14 bases. Germline-derived CDR1 and CDR2 are ENHRY and SYGVKD. Using immunoSEQ multiplex PCR, the repertoire was profiled, and TCRdb retains in-frame clones only, with some absent. Of 1,500 to 2,000 clones detected, under 75% appear once; the ten largest clones hold over 15%. The V gene is TRBV10-3, the J gene TRBJ1-1; D is unresolved. Specimen: metastatic tumor tissue from the lung. This clonotype originated in a boy younger than 18 with osteosarcoma. The CDR3 sequence is CAISEVGSKRNTEAFF. In DNA, the CDR3 is TGTGCCATCAGTGAGGTGGGGAGTAAGAGGAACACTGAAGCTTTCTTT.